This TCR beta chain emerged from a study of blood T cell repertoires in COVID-19. Study-level background: COVID-19 samples collected from the United States, Italy and Spain covered acute and convalescent phases. Nucleic acid was either cDNA or gDNA, and it came from T cells, B-cell-depleted T cells, or PBMCs.

The CDR3 consists of 17 residues. The germline V gene encodes CDR1 KGHDR and CDR2 SFDVKD. Deletions cut 2 bases from V and 3 bases from J, with 18 bases between. In the original analysis: Amplification of reference gene primers provided the estimated nucleated cell counts. The method was immunoSEQ multiplex PCR; TCRdb's version includes in-frame clones alone and lacks a portion of them. Clone size and V and J calls were adopted from that table, with D and trimming inferred from the DNA. The table has roughly 160,000 clones, around 80% seen once. The rearrangement joins TRBV24-1 to TRBJ1-1; a possible D gene is TRBD1 (6 bases). Source material: peripheral blood. This TCR derives from a woman aged 70 to 79 who had recovered from COVID-19. The CDR3 spells CATSDSCLDRWDTEAFF. Written as DNA, the CDR3 is TGTGCCACCAGTGATTCCTGCCTTGACAGGTGGGACACTGAAGCTTTCTTT.